One and the same sample provided the 30 T cell receptor beta chains below, sequenced in a study of immune heterogeneity within non-small cell lung tumors. It was with 32 V and 13 J primers that multiplex PCR amplified TCR beta CDR3. TCRdb itself ran the multiplex PCR reads through MiXCR, one entry per CDR3 protein. The repertoire has about 7,200 distinct CDR3 sequences, roughly 21% of them found once; the top ten carry roughly 15%. Template material for each sample was about 0.55 ug of bulk tumor genomic DNA. Far-apart biopsies, several per primary tumor, were taken during surgery. Enrolled individuals presented with untreated, newly diagnosed non-small cell lung cancer and received curative surgery. The sequencing input was lung tumor tissue. Receptors were obtained from a man between 60 and 75 years old with non-small cell lung cancer.

This clonotype appeared a few times. The V gene is TRBV7-6, the J gene TRBJ1-1, with D perhaps TRBD1 (5 bases). Trimming left V 0 bases short and J 5 bases short, with 10 bases between. This CDR3 has 14 residues. Germline assignment: CDR1 SGHVS and CDR2 FNYEAQ. This CDR3 reads CASSLAVGVTEAFF. The CDR3 nucleotides read TGTGCCAGCAGCTTAGCGGTAGGGGTGACTGAAGCTTTCTTT.

A word on this clonotype: A much larger clone lies one base from this, so it may be a read error. The chain couples TRBV20-1 to TRBJ2-4, with D possibly being TRBD2 (6 bases). The length of the CDR3 is 13 residues. The V and J ends lost 5 bases and 6 bases respectively, with 14 bases between them. Germline CDR1 reads DFQATT; CDR2 reads SNEGSKA (reference sequence). The CDR3 loop is CSAGGSSGNIQYF. The CDR3 bases are TGCAGTGCTGGAGGGTCCTCGGGAAACATTCAGTACTTC.

Concerning this clonotype itself: Compared with germline, one end of the junction differs, possibly owing to a read error. The V gene is TRBV3-1, the J gene TRBJ2-7, with D tentatively TRBD1 (8 bases). CDR1 and CDR2 (germline): LGHDT, YNNKEL (reference sequence). CDR3 length equals 13 residues. CDR3 sequence reads: CASSSNRGGEQCF. The CDR3 bases are TGTGCCAGCAGCTCCAACAGGGGGGGCGAGCAGTGCTTC.

By share, this clonotype counts as medium-sized. This chain uses TRBV6-1 with TRBJ2-5; TRBD2 might be the D (5 bases). Looked up from germline, CDR1 is MNHNS and CDR2 is SASEGT. V lost 10 bases and J lost 7, with 22 bases in between. CDR3 length: 14 amino acids. The CDR3 coding sequence is TGTGCCACCAAACCCGGGGTACGGTCCAGGACCCAGTACTTC. Protein: CATKPGVRSRTQYF.

This clonotype is medium-sized by share. The CDR3 DNA follows: TGTGCCAGCAGTTTCCCGGGGTCCTCACCCCTCCACTTT. This sequence encodes CASSFPGSSPLHF. This rearrangement joins TRBV6-1 to TRBJ1-6; D is uncertain. The CDR3 runs to 13 residues. The V gene's germline CDR1 is MNHNS and CDR2 SASEGT. Trimming left V 5 bases short and J 10 bases short, with 12 bases between.

In this sample, this clonotype turned up many times. The gene calls are TRBV7-8 and TRBJ2-3; 9 bases map to TRBD1. The CDR3 has 15 amino acids. CDR1 is SGHVS, CDR2 FQNEAQ, per germline. Losses at the gene ends were 6 bases for V and 2 bases for J; bases not matched to a gene: 6. The CDR3 protein is CASSRDRDNTDTQYF. In DNA form, the CDR3 reads TGTGCCAGCAGTAGGGACAGGGACAACACAGATACGCAGTATTTT.

At least ten counts were recorded for this clonotype. This chain joins TRBV11-3 and TRBJ2-1, with a possible D match to TRBD2 (5 bases). Trimming removed 4 bases at V and 8 bases at J, with 6 bases between. Germline V gene lookup returns CDR1 SGHNT and CDR2 YENEEA. This CDR3 contains 11 residues. CDR3 in DNA: TGTGCCAGCAGCTCCGGGGATGAGCAGTTCTTC. Its protein is CASSSGDEQFF.

CDR3: CASSSLDGTSNNEQFF. CDR3 nucleotide sequence: TGTGCCAGCAGCTCCCTTGACGGGACTAGCAACAATGAGCAGTTCTTC. V usage is TRBV7-6 and J usage is TRBJ2-1; TRBD2 aligns across 9 bases. The CDR3 loop spans 16 amino acids. The ends lost 4 bases at V and 5 bases at J; junction bases unmatched: 9. Looked up from germline, CDR1 is SGHVS and CDR2 is FNYEAQ.

By share of the sample, this clonotype is medium-sized. The chain couples TRBV9 to TRBJ2-7, with D possibly matching TRBD2 (6 bases). Germline lookup yields CDR1 SGDLS and CDR2 YYNGEE. The CDR3 extends over 13 amino acids. V gave up 4 bases and J gave up 4 bases, with 12 bases separating them. The CDR3 sequence is CASSPGLLYEQYF. In DNA, the CDR3 is TGTGCCAGCAGCCCGGGACTCCTTTACGAGCAGTACTTC.

In this sample, this clonotype is medium-sized. The rearrangement links TRBV7-3 to TRBJ2-3; 13 bases line up with TRBD2. The V segment lost 3 bases and the J segment 6 bases; nucleotides outside the gene matches: 18. In germline, CDR1 is SGHTA, CDR2 FQGTGA. The CDR3 length is 20 residues. CDR3: CASSFRGPGTSGRARDTQYF. The CDR3 bases are TGTGCCAGCAGCTTCCGTGGCCCTGGCACTAGCGGGAGGGCCAGGGATACGCAGTATTTT. Using reference TRBV7-3 and TRBJ2-3 for the parts outside the CDR3, the full variable domain is GAGVSQTPSNKVTEKGKYVELRCDPISGHTALYWYRQSLGQGPEFLIYFQGTGAADDSGLPNDRFFAVRPEGSVSTLKIQRTERGDSAVYLCASSFRGPGTSGRARDTQYFGPGTRLTVL.

This clonotype was seen at least ten times. J is TRBJ1-6 and V is TRBV3-1; D is unresolved. V was pared by 0 bases and J by 8 bases, with 5 bases between. CDR1 and CDR2 (germline): LGHDT, YNNKEL (reference sequence). The CDR3 totals 13 residues. In DNA form, the CDR3 reads TGTGCCAGCAGCCAAGATCCCGATTCACCCCTCCACTTT. Translating it yields CASSQDPDSPLHF.

Concerning this clonotype itself: A much larger clone lies one base from this, so it may be a read error. The rearrangement uses TRBV9 and TRBJ2-7, with 9 bases fitting TRBD1. The germline V gene encodes CDR1 SGDLS and CDR2 YYNGEE. The CDR3 sequence is 12 residues long. J gave up 8 bases and V 5 bases, and 5 bases lay outside the gene matches. The CDR3 DNA sequence: TGTGCCAGCAGAGTCGGACAGGGGCAGCAGTACTTC. It encodes CASRVGQGQQYF.

This clonotype was found many times. The J gene is TRBJ2-5, the V gene TRBV24-1; 9 bases agree with TRBD2. Trimming cost V 3 bases and J 4 bases; bases outside gene matches: 8. CDR1 is KGHDR, CDR2 SFDVKD, per germline. The CDR3 is made up of 16 amino acids. This chain's CDR3 is CATSDRAGGPGETQYF. CDR3 bases: TGTGCCACCAGTGATAGGGCGGGAGGGCCAGGAGAGACCCAGTACTTC.

Many counts were recorded for this clonotype. The rearrangement joins TRBV12-3 or TRBV12-4 to TRBJ2-2; TRBD2 agrees at 7 bases. V was clipped by 6 bases and J by 7 bases; unmatched bases: 11. This CDR3 has 15 amino acids. CDR3 residues: CASSPQLARNGELFF. CDR3 bases: TGTGCCAGCAGCCCCCAACTAGCGCGGAACGGGGAGCTGTTTTTT.

A remark on this clonotype: This clone may be a read error of a much larger clone one base away. The chain couples TRBV28 to TRBJ2-3, with D hard to call. CDR1 is MDHEN, CDR2 SYDVKM, per germline. V dropped 6 bases and J dropped 0 bases, with 13 bases sitting between them. The CDR3 is made up of 15 amino acids. The CDR3, as DNA: TGTGCCAGCAGAAGCTCAGCCTTTAGCACAGATACGCAGTATTTT. Translated: CASRSSAFSTDTQYF.

This clonotype is medium-sized. This chain joins TRBV28 and TRBJ2-7; no firm D call. From germline, CDR1 is MDHEN and CDR2 SYDVKM. V lost 3 bases, J lost 5 bases, and 5 bases lay in between. This CDR3 is built from 11 residues. CDR3 nucleotide sequence: TGTGCCAGCAGTTTGGACCACGAGCAGTACTTC. It codes for CASSLDHEQYF.

There are many counts of this clonotype. This sequence joins TRBV20-1 and TRBJ2-1, with 9 bases identical to TRBD1. This CDR3 region has 13 residues. The V gene's germline CDR1 is DFQATT and CDR2 SNEGSKA (reference sequence). V was clipped by 6 bases and J by 7 bases; unmatched bases: 7. CDR3 coding DNA: TGCAGTGCCACCGGGACAGGGTGGAATGAGCAGTTCTTC. It translates to CSATGTGWNEQFF.

This clonotype has more than one count but fewer than ten. One junction end does not reproduce the germline sequence, and a read error may be involved. CDR3 sequence: CASRLERTEAFF. Written as DNA, the CDR3 is TGTGCCAGCAGATTAGAGAGGACTGAAGCTTTCTTT. V is TRBV7-9 and J is TRBJ1-1; D is uncertain. This CDR3 has 12 residues. Germline values: CDR1 SEHNR, CDR2 FQNEAQ (reference sequence).

In its sample, this clonotype was seen once. One base away lies a much larger clone, so this may be a sequencing read error. V usage is TRBV18 and J usage is TRBJ2-1; TRBD2 aligns across 8 bases. CDR1 and CDR2 from the germline V gene are KGHSH and LQKENI. This CDR3 region has 14 residues. The CDR3 here is CASSPSGAYNEHFF. CDR3 sequence (DNA): TGTGCCAGCTCACCTAGCGGGGCGTACAATGAGCACTTCTTC.

This clonotype appeared many times. The V call is TRBV10-3, the J call TRBJ1-5; 9 positions match TRBD1. The CDR3 contains 18 residues. Trimming cost V 0 bases and J 5 bases; bases outside gene matches: 11. Germline V gives CDR1 ENHRY, CDR2 SYGVKD. CDR3 protein: CAISESGARDRAYQPQHF. CDR3 nucleotide sequence: TGTGCCATCAGTGAGTCGGGGGCCCGGGACAGGGCTTATCAGCCCCAGCATTTT.

This clonotype has only a few counts. V gene TRBV7-3 combines with J gene TRBJ2-5; TRBD1 matches at 7 bases. Trimming cost V 5 bases and J 4 bases; bases outside gene matches: 7. Germline CDR1 is SGHTA and CDR2 is FQGTGA. The CDR3 runs 14 residues. The CDR3 coding sequence is TGTGCCAGCAGCCCGACAGGGAACGGAGAGACCCAGTACTTC. It yields the protein CASSPTGNGETQYF.

As regards this clonotype: A read error may be the cause here, since a much bigger clone is one base away. This chain uses TRBV7-3 with TRBJ2-3; the match to TRBD2 covers 10 bases. CDR1 is SGHTA and CDR2 is FQGTGA in the germline V gene. The CDR3 has 16 residues. DNA for the CDR3: TGTGCCATCAGCTTTCGAGCGGGAGGGGGGGCAGATACGCAGTATTTT. Translation: CAISFRAGGGADTQYF.

This clonotype ranks as medium-sized. V usage is TRBV20-1 and J usage is TRBJ1-2, with a weak D call TRBD1 (6 bases). With 1 base removed from V and 6 bases from J, the gap between germline ends came to 12 bases. Germline assignment: CDR1 DFQATT and CDR2 SNEGSKA (reference sequence). The CDR3 has 13 residues. The CDR3 sequence: CSARVTGMDGYTF. DNA of the CDR3: TGCAGTGCTAGAGTCACAGGGATGGATGGCTACACCTTC.

This clonotype was picked up a small number of times. The J gene is TRBJ2-3, the V gene TRBV18; no firm D call. The CDR3 contains 14 residues. Trimming pared 2 bases from V and 0 bases from J, leaving 6 bases between. CDR1 and CDR2 (germline): KGHSH, LQKENI. The CDR3 DNA sequence: TGTGCCAGCTCACCAACGGCTAGCACAGATACGCAGTATTTT. Amino acid sequence: CASSPTASTDTQYF.

This clonotype is categorized as medium-sized. The V gene is TRBV5-1, the J gene TRBJ2-7; 7 bases map to TRBD2. The CDR3 is 15 residues long. J lost 4 bases, V lost 1 base, and 8 bases had no gene match. Per germline, CDR1 SGHRS and CDR2 YFSETQ. The CDR3 region is CASSLFSASGYEQYF. The CDR3 region has the DNA TGCGCCAGCAGCTTGTTTTCGGCTAGCGGTTACGAGCAGTACTTC.

V and J are TRBV7-9 and TRBJ2-6, with unresolved D. CDR3 size: 15 residues. The V gene's germline CDR1 is SEHNR and CDR2 FQNEAQ (reference sequence). The V end was cut by 1 base, the J end by 2 bases, with 6 bases between. CDR3 region: CASSLGAAGANVLTF. In DNA, the CDR3 is TGTGCCAGCAGCTTAGGGGCAGCTGGGGCCAACGTCCTGACTTTC.

This clonotype was seen repeatedly, ten times or more. In DNA, the CDR3 is TGTGCCAGCAGCACATCGAGGCTAGCCTTCACAGATACGCAGTATTTT. It yields the protein CASSTSRLAFTDTQYF. The chain employs TRBV5-4 and TRBJ2-3; possibly TRBD2 for D (5 bases). The CDR3 totals 16 residues. Germline V gene sequence: CDR1 SGHNT, CDR2 YYREEE (reference sequence). Trimming left V 4 bases short and J 2 bases short, with 17 bases between.

The CDR3 DNA reads as TGTGCCAGCAGCCGGTGGGTGCAGGGAGACCTCGGGGAGACCCAGTACTTC. Translated: CASSRWVQGDLGETQYF. The chain combines TRBV14 with TRBJ2-5, with D perhaps given as TRBD1 or TRBD2 (5 bases each). The germline V gene has CDR1 SGHDN and CDR2 FVKESK. V was clipped by 4 bases and J by 5 bases, with 23 bases between them. The CDR3 length is 17 residues.

This clonotype was seen repeatedly, ten times or more. The J gene is TRBJ1-4, the V gene TRBV5-1; 7 nucleotides match TRBD1. Germline V lookup: CDR1 SGHRS, CDR2 YFSETQ. The V and J ends lost 0 bases and 8 bases, in that order; junction bases with no gene match: 7. This CDR3 has 15 residues. DNA of the CDR3: TGCGCCAGCAGCTTGGTTGGGGACAGAGGAGAAAAACTGTTTTTT. This sequence encodes CASSLVGDRGEKLFF.

This clonotype occurred many times. The chain recombines TRBV12-3 or TRBV12-4 with TRBJ1-5; 11 bases are shared with TRBD1. V lost 3 bases, J lost 2 bases, and 6 bases stayed unmatched. The CDR3 is made up of 17 amino acids. The CDR3 DNA reads TGTGCCAGCAGTTTTGGACAGGGGGCTTTAGGCAATCAGCCCCAGCATTTT. Its translation is CASSFGQGALGNQPQHF.